The text below deals with one T cell receptor (beta chain). This clone occurred a few times. Its antigen is not yet known. No much larger clonotype is one base removed from it; base qualities were not supplied. This sample is part of a study of blood T cell repertoires in COVID-19 (dated by TCRdb to 2018 to 2020). Context from the whole study: The collaborator samples originated in the United States, Italy and Spain and spanned the acute and convalescent phases of COVID-19. The prospective study material was composed of cDNA or gDNA derived from T cells, B-cell-depleted T cells, or PBMCs. Deeply sampled blood TCRbeta repertoires from subjects exposed to, actively infected with, or recovered from COVID-19 were included in the dataset. A freely available public database, intended as a resource for researchers studying the immune response to SARS-CoV-2, is where the repertoires were released. The samples were drawn from the first 160 participants of the ongoing ImmuneRACE study and from 1,254 subjects provided by 6 global collaborators. Sample metadata almost always included a de-identified subject ID, COVID-19 status, age in years and sex. Where available, HLA class I and class II types were taken from metadata supplied by the sample provider and were not determined by assay-based typing.

TCRbeta CDR3 regions were amplified from genomic DNA using the immunoSEQ Assay, a bias-controlled multiplex PCR. Turning to the authors' computational methods: The number of nucleated cells in each sample was estimated by amplification of reference gene primers within the assay. To quantify the absolute abundance of each unique TCRbeta CDR3 rearrangement, sequence reads were collapsed and filtered. For each sample, productive Simpson clonality was calculated as the square root of Simpson's diversity index across productive rearrangements. TCRdb carries this immuneACCESS record with in-frame sequences only. Its versions omit some clonotypes, under half of them owing to an unresolved V gene in the studies checked, with the rest unexplained. D and trimming were read from the DNA, whereas the V and J calls and clone size are those reported in that table. The table for this sample lists about 44,000 clones; approximately 77% of them were counted only once. Approximately 4% of the sample belongs to the ten largest clones.

Collaborating institutions collected whole blood in K2EDTA tubes following their own protocols. For TCRbeta analysis, collaborator samples were shipped as frozen whole blood, as isolated PBMCs, or as DNA extracted from either sample type. The CDR3 spans 15 residues, from the cysteine through the phenylalanine. The CDR3 DNA has 45 bases and is translated from base 1. V loses 6 bases at its end and J loses 8 bases; junction bases beyond the gene matches: 13. CDR1 and CDR2 are read off the germline V gene (reference sequence) as LNHDA and SQIVND. Paper-wide results and their limitations: How much clinical and demographic metadata was included differed by source and by participant, and the metadata was provided uncurated.

The sequencing input was peripheral blood. The chain joins TRBV19 to TRBJ1-1, with 9 bases matching TRBD1. The clonotype originates from a woman in her seventies with acute or convalescent COVID-19. At the DNA level, the sequence is TGTGCCAGTAGCGTATCCCGCGGGACAGGGAGAGAAGCTTTCTTT. Its translation is CASSVSRGTGREAFF.